The entry below gives a single T cell receptor (beta chain) sequence along with its context. What it binds is unknown. Germline lookup yields CDR1 SGHRS and CDR2 YFSETQ. The CDR3 sequence is 15 residues long. The germline V and J ends were trimmed by 6 bases and 3 bases, with 19 bases remaining between them. This sample is drawn from a study of shared clonotypes between healthy human individuals. Whole-study results and caveats: Since donors were few, the genetic and exposure-history diversity represented was limited. Tissue TCR repertoires likely differ from these blood-only repertoires.

The material for each subset, its genomic DNA, was split evenly across several immunoSEQ plates. Assay: immunoSEQ multiplex PCR; the TCRdb copy retains only in-frame clones and omits some. Among more than 450,000 clones listed, 79% were seen once. The sample was PBMCs. V usage is TRBV5-1 and J usage is TRBJ2-7, with D perhaps matching TRBD1 (6 bases). The TCR was taken from a middle-aged woman in good health. Some clones in this sample may be carry-over from other donors' samples. The CDR3 loop is CASTHGGQDGYEQYF. The CDR3 bases are TGCGCCAGCACCCATGGGGGACAAGATGGCTACGAGCAGTACTTC. The full variable domain, completed using reference TRBV5-1 and TRBJ2-7, is KAGVTQTPRYLIKTRGQQVTLSCSPISGHRSVSWYQQTPGQGLQFLFEYFSETQRNKGNFPGRFSGRQFSNSRSEMNVSTLELGDSALYLCASTHGGQDGYEQYFGPGTRLTVT.